Listed below are T cell receptor beta chains from one sample, sequenced in a study of cytomegalovirus exposure and HLA in healthy donors. Using immunoSEQ multiplex PCR, the repertoire was profiled, and TCRdb retains in-frame clones only, with some absent. The data show around 140,000 clones, approximately 80% seen once. The sequencing sample was made of PBMCs. The receptors derive from a man between 25 and 39 years old in good health and CMV-seropositive. CDR3s include the opening cysteine and the closing phenylalanine or tryptophan. Fields, in order: clone size, J gene, V gene, D gene, CDR3 DNA, CDR3 protein. The D gene is left open where the match is weak. Only part of the rows carry a size: once, few, many, or a class if the clone is expanded.

size: .; J: TRBJ2-1; V: TRBV7-2; D: TRBD2; DNA: TGTGCCAGCAGCTTAGCGCTAGCGGGAGCACGGCAGTTCTTC; CDR3: CASSLALAGARQFF
size: .; J: TRBJ2-1; V: TRBV7-2; D: .; DNA: TGTGCCAGCAGCTTACAGCAGGGTGGGAATGAGCAGTTCTTC; CDR3: CASSLQQGGNEQFF
size: .; J: TRBJ1-6; V: TRBV7-3; D: .; DNA: TGTGCCAGCAGCTTAACGACTCGAGGACCCCTCCACTTT; CDR3: CASSLTTRGPLHF
size: .; J: TRBJ1-6; V: TRBV9; D: TRBD1; DNA: TGTGCCAGCAGCGCCCGGGACAGGTTGAATTCACCCCTCCACTTT; CDR3: CASSARDRLNSPLHF
size: .; J: TRBJ2-1; V: TRBV11-3; D: TRBD2; DNA: TGTGCCAGCAGCCCCCGAGGGACTAGCGGTTCCAATGAGCAGTTCTTC; CDR3: CASSPRGTSGSNEQFF
size: .; J: TRBJ1-5; V: TRBV30; D: .; DNA: TGTGCCTGGAGTGTAACAGGCCTTAATCAGCCCCAGCATTTT; CDR3: CAWSVTGLNQPQHF
size: once; J: TRBJ1-5; V: TRBV5-1; D: TRBD1; DNA: TGCGCCAGCAGCTTGGACGGACAGGGAAATAATCAGCCCCAGCATTTT; CDR3: CASSLDGQGNNQPQHF
size: .; J: TRBJ2-3; V: TRBV5-1; D: TRBD2; DNA: TGCGCCAGCAGCTTTAGCGGGAGGCGGGGAGATACGCAGTATTTT; CDR3: CASSFSGRRGDTQYF
size: .; J: TRBJ1-4; V: TRBV18; D: TRBD1; DNA: TGTGCCAGCGGGGACAGGATTAATGAAAAACTGTTTTTT; CDR3: CASGDRINEKLFF
size: .; J: TRBJ1-5; V: TRBV6-6; D: .; DNA: TGTGCCAGCAGTTTTGCACAAGGGAGGGGAAATCAGCCCCAGCATTTT; CDR3: CASSFAQGRGNQPQHF
size: .; J: TRBJ2-2; V: TRBV7-2; D: .; DNA: TGTGCCAGCAGCGCGTACTACACCGGGGAGCTGTTTTTT; CDR3: CASSAYYTGELFF
size: .; J: TRBJ2-2; V: TRBV27; D: TRBD2; DNA: TGTGCCAGCAGTTTATTGGGGACTAGAGGTACCGGGGAGCTGTTTTTT; CDR3: CASSLLGTRGTGELFF
size: .; J: TRBJ2-2; V: TRBV11-3; D: .; DNA: TGTGCCAGCAGCTCGACCGGAGTCAACACCGGGGAGCTGTTTTTT; CDR3: CASSSTGVNTGELFF
size: .; J: TRBJ1-6; V: TRBV2; D: .; DNA: TGTGCCAGCAGTGAACGGCGGACACAGAGCTCCTATAATTCACCCCTCCACTTT; CDR3: CASSERRTQSSYNSPLHF
size: once; J: TRBJ2-5; V: TRBV29-1; D: TRBD1; DNA: TGCAGCGCCGGCCGGGACAGCCAAGAGACCCAGTACTTC; CDR3: CSAGRDSQETQYF
size: few; J: TRBJ2-4; V: TRBV27; D: TRBD1; DNA: TGTGCCAGCAGTACGGACAGGGGGACAGTCATAGCCAAAAACATTCAGTACTTC; CDR3: CASSTDRGTVIAKNIQYF
size: .; J: TRBJ2-1; V: TRBV6-6; D: TRBD2; DNA: TGTGCCAGCAGTTTCCCCAGCGGGAGCTCCTACAATGAGCAGTTCTTC; CDR3: CASSFPSGSSYNEQFF
size: .; J: TRBJ2-7; V: TRBV5-5; D: TRBD2; DNA: TGTGCCAGCAGCTTGGGCCTCGGCATAGCCTCCGGGGGGACCTACGAGCAGTACTTC; CDR3: CASSLGLGIASGGTYEQYF
size: .; J: TRBJ2-3; V: TRBV7-9; D: TRBD1; DNA: TGTGCCAGCAGATCGGCAGAGGGGGCCCCTAATACGCAGTATTTT; CDR3: CASRSAEGAPNTQYF
size: once; J: TRBJ1-4; V: TRBV4-1; D: .; DNA: TGCGCCAGCAGCCAAGACTTCCCCGGTAGTCGAAAACTGTTTTTT; CDR3: CASSQDFPGSRKLFF
size: .; J: TRBJ2-7; V: TRBV28; D: TRBD1; DNA: TGTGCCAGCAGTTCAGGACAGGGGTACGAGCAGTACTTC; CDR3: CASSSGQGYEQYF
size: .; J: TRBJ2-1; V: TRBV19; D: TRBD1; DNA: TGTGCCAGTAGTATAGGGGACAGGGGGCTCAGTGAGCAGTTCTTC; CDR3: CASSIGDRGLSEQFF
size: .; J: TRBJ1-1; V: TRBV2; D: .; DNA: TGTGCCAGCAGTCCCCGACAGTCAGGAGCTTTCTTT; CDR3: CASSPRQSGAFF
size: .; J: TRBJ2-5; V: TRBV28; D: TRBD2; DNA: TGTGCCAGCAGTTTAAGGACTAGCGGGAGGGTGGGGGAGACCCAGTACTTC; CDR3: CASSLRTSGRVGETQYF
size: .; J: TRBJ2-5; V: TRBV7-9; D: .; DNA: TGTGCCAGCTCTCTCATCGCGGCAACCCAGTACTTC; CDR3: CASSLIAATQYF
size: .; J: TRBJ2-2; V: TRBV2; D: .; DNA: TGTGCCAGCAGTGGACAGGCGAACACCGGGGAGCTGTTTTTT; CDR3: CASSGQANTGELFF
size: .; J: TRBJ2-7; V: TRBV18; D: .; DNA: TGTGCCAGCTCACCACCCGGACAGCCGGGGGGATACGAGCAGTACTTC; CDR3: CASSPPGQPGGYEQYF
size: .; J: TRBJ2-5; V: TRBV7-2; D: TRBD2; DNA: TGTGCCAGCAGCATAAGTGGACTAGCAGAGACCCAGTACTTC; CDR3: CASSISGLAETQYF
size: .; J: TRBJ2-5; V: TRBV20-1; D: .; DNA: TGCAGTGCTACTCCAGGCGAGACCCAGTACTTC; CDR3: CSATPGETQYF
size: .; J: TRBJ1-4; V: TRBV28; D: .; DNA: TGTGCCAGCAGAACTCCGAGCGAGGGTAATGAAAAACTGTTTTTT; CDR3: CASRTPSEGNEKLFF
size: .; J: TRBJ2-4; V: TRBV5-6; D: TRBD2; DNA: TGTGCCAGCACACCGGGGGGGCAAGTAGCCAAAAACATTCAGTACTTC; CDR3: CASTPGGQVAKNIQYF
size: .; J: TRBJ1-2; V: TRBV28; D: .; DNA: TGTGCCAGCAGTTTATCGGTCGGACAGACCAACTATGGCTACACCTTC; CDR3: CASSLSVGQTNYGYTF
size: few; J: TRBJ2-7; V: TRBV6-5; D: .; DNA: TGTGCCAGCAGTTACCGTCCAGGGTTAAGCGAGCAGTACTTC; CDR3: CASSYRPGLSEQYF
size: .; J: TRBJ2-4; V: TRBV9; D: TRBD1; DNA: TGTGCCAGCAGCGTAGGGACAGGGGGCGGCAAAAACATTCAGTACTTC; CDR3: CASSVGTGGGKNIQYF
size: once; J: TRBJ1-2; V: TRBV5-1; D: .; DNA: TGCGCCAGCAGCTTGGAAGGGGCAGGGAATATAGGCTACACCTTC; CDR3: CASSLEGAGNIGYTF
size: .; J: TRBJ2-2; V: TRBV9; D: .; DNA: TGTGCCAGCAGCGAACCACAGGGTTACACCGGGGAGCTGTTTTTT; CDR3: CASSEPQGYTGELFF
size: .; J: TRBJ2-7; V: TRBV11-2; D: TRBD1; DNA: TGTGCCAGCAGCCCCGAAGAGGGGGCCGCCTCCTACGAGCAGTACTTC; CDR3: CASSPEEGAASYEQYF
size: .; J: TRBJ2-1; V: TRBV7-9; D: .; DNA: TGTGCCAGCAGCCCTCAGGGGGGCTTGCAGTTCTTC; CDR3: CASSPQGGLQFF
size: .; J: TRBJ2-1; V: TRBV5-1; D: TRBD1; DNA: TGCGCCAGCAGCTTGGACAGGGGGCGGGATGAGCAGTTCTTC; CDR3: CASSLDRGRDEQFF
size: .; J: TRBJ1-1; V: TRBV6-5; D: TRBD1; DNA: TGTGCCAGCAGTTATTTCCCGACAGGGGCGGACACTGAAGCTTTCTTT; CDR3: CASSYFPTGADTEAFF
size: .; J: TRBJ1-4; V: TRBV4-2; D: TRBD1; DNA: TGTGCCAGCAGCCAAGTGGGGGGGCAGGGGGCGCTAACTAATGAAAAACTGTTTTTT; CDR3: CASSQVGGQGALTNEKLFF
size: .; J: TRBJ1-2; V: TRBV28; D: .; DNA: TGTGCCAGCAGTTTAGTAGACTTTGGTGGCTACACCTTC; CDR3: CASSLVDFGGYTF
size: .; J: TRBJ1-1; V: TRBV18; D: TRBD1; DNA: TGTGCCAGCTCACCACTACAGGGGAGCACTGAAGCTTTCTTT; CDR3: CASSPLQGSTEAFF
size: .; J: TRBJ1-1; V: TRBV5-1; D: .; DNA: TGCGCCAGCAGAGAACAGACGAACACTGAAGCTTTCTTT; CDR3: CASREQTNTEAFF
size: .; J: TRBJ2-7; V: TRBV5-1; D: .; DNA: TGCGCCAGCAGCTTGGCTTACGAGCAGTACTTC; CDR3: CASSLAYEQYF
size: .; J: TRBJ1-3; V: TRBV13; D: TRBD1; DNA: TGTGCCAGCCAAAATGCACAGGGGGCATATGGAAACACCATATATTTT; CDR3: CASQNAQGAYGNTIYF
size: .; J: TRBJ2-5; V: TRBV13; D: TRBD1; DNA: TGTGCCAGCAGCCCCCAGGGGGAGGAGACCCAGTACTTC; CDR3: CASSPQGEETQYF
size: .; J: TRBJ1-3; V: TRBV9; D: .; DNA: TGTGCCAGCAGCGTAGCTACAGGAACCTCTGGAAACACCATATATTTT; CDR3: CASSVATGTSGNTIYF
size: .; J: TRBJ2-1; V: TRBV12-5; D: TRBD1; DNA: TGTGCTAGTGGTTTGGTACAACAGGGGGCGGGCAATGAGCAGTTCTTC; CDR3: CASGLVQQGAGNEQFF
size: .; J: TRBJ2-5; V: TRBV19; D: .; DNA: TGTGCCAGTAGGATCGGAGGGGGCGTGGAGACCCAGTACTTC; CDR3: CASRIGGGVETQYF
size: .; J: TRBJ1-4; V: TRBV4-1; D: .; DNA: TGCGCCAGCAGCCAAGGGAGCGGGGCTGCAACTAATGAAAAACTGTTTTTT; CDR3: CASSQGSGAATNEKLFF
size: .; J: TRBJ1-1; V: TRBV5-1; D: .; DNA: TGCGCCAGCAGCCCGTCGGACATGAACACTGAAGCTTTCTTT; CDR3: CASSPSDMNTEAFF
size: few; J: TRBJ1-5; V: TRBV2; D: .; DNA: TGTGCCAGCAGCGCTCAGACTTATAGCAATCAGCCCCAGCATTTT; CDR3: CASSAQTYSNQPQHF
size: .; J: TRBJ2-2; V: TRBV5-5; D: TRBD2; DNA: TGTGCCAGCAGCTTGGGGACTAGCGGAAAGCTGTTTTTT; CDR3: CASSLGTSGKLFF
size: .; J: TRBJ2-1; V: TRBV6-5; D: TRBD2; DNA: TGTGCCAGCAGTCAATTCGGACTAGCAAATGAGCAGTTCTTC; CDR3: CASSQFGLANEQFF
size: .; J: TRBJ2-4; V: TRBV6-1; D: TRBD1; DNA: TGTGCCAGCAGTGGGGACAGGGTTATGGACATTCAGTACTTC; CDR3: CASSGDRVMDIQYF
size: once; J: TRBJ2-5; V: TRBV5-1; D: .; DNA: TGCGCCAGCAGCTTGTTTGGGGGGGAGACCCAGTACTTC; CDR3: CASSLFGGETQYF